The clone carrying this T cell receptor (beta chain) was found many times. Its antigen is as yet unknown. The time point denotes: newly diagnosed GD, antithyroid drugs for less than 3 months. PBMC RNA was the source of the TCR library. The data originate from a study of regulatory T cells in long-lasting Graves disease. Libraries of TCR beta came from iRepertoire HTBI primers plus Arm-PCR of CDR3 regions. MiXCR, run by TCRdb on the multiplex PCR reads, gives a single entry per CDR3 protein. The data show 410,000 or so distinct CDR3 sequences, around 14% seen once. Whole-study findings and limits: Persistent Graves' cases showed lower TCR diversity than newly diagnosed cases.

This sample was shared with a second study, whose subject was T cells in Graves' hyperthyroidism and ophthalmopathy. That report adds: HTBI primers drove first-round RT-PCR of the TCR CDR3.

This specimen was peripheral blood mononuclear cells (PBMCs), taken at new diagnosis, from a patient treated with antithyroid drugs. The source of this sequence is a woman aged 25 to 39 with Graves disease.

CDR3 coding DNA: TGTGCCATCAGTCTTAGCGAGTCCTCCTACAATGAGCAGTTCTTC. Its protein product is CAISLSESSYNEQFF. V is TRBV10-3 and J is TRBJ2-1, with D tentatively TRBD2 (5 bases). CDR1 and CDR2 from the germline V gene are ENHRY and SYGVKD. The CDR3 totals 15 residues. V was trimmed by 5 bases and J by 0 bases, leaving 11 bases between them.